This is a list of T cell receptor beta chains from one sample in a study of blood T cell repertoires in COVID-19. Method: immunoSEQ multiplex PCR; TCRdb's copy keeps in-frame clones and lacks some. The sample records about 190,000 clones, 82% being singletons. Sequenced sample: peripheral blood. Receptors originate from a woman aged 60-75 years with COVID-19, enrolled during active disease. Each CDR3 is given with its conserved first and last residue. Fields, in order: V gene, J gene, D gene, clone size, CDR3 DNA, CDR3 protein. D genes are given only for firm matches. Clone size is not always given. Where it is, it says once, few, many or a class for expanded clones.

TRBV19,TRBJ2-3,TRBD1,-,TGTGCCAGTAGTCCGGGACAGGGTCGGGCAGATACGCAGTATTTT,CASSPGQGRADTQYF
TRBV7-8,TRBJ1-5,-,-,TGTGCCAGCAGCTTAGCGGAACAGGCCCAGCATTTT,CASSLAEQAQHF
TRBV19,TRBJ1-4,TRBD1,-,TGTGCCAGTAGTATACAGACAGGGAAGGAAAAACTGTTTTTT,CASSIQTGKEKLFF
TRBV28,TRBJ2-7,TRBD2,-,TGTGCCAGCAGTTTCGTGGTTAGCGGGAGCGGCTACGAGCAGTACTTC,CASSFVVSGSGYEQYF
TRBV5-6,TRBJ1-1,TRBD1,-,TGTGCCAGCAGCCGACAGGGGGCCAAGTCGACTGAAGCTTTCTTT,CASSRQGAKSTEAFF
TRBV9,TRBJ1-2,-,-,TGTGCCAGCAGCCCTCCGGGACCAGGGAGGGCTGGCTACACCTTC,CASSPPGPGRAGYTF
TRBV5-1,TRBJ2-1,-,few,TGCGCCAGCCTCCAAACTCCGAGCTCCTACAATGAGCAGTTCTTC,CASLQTPSSYNEQFF
TRBV5-1,TRBJ2-3,TRBD2,-,TGCGCCAGCAGCTTGGCGCCTAGCGGTCCCACAGATACGCAGTATTTT,CASSLAPSGPTDTQYF
TRBV6-2/TRBV6-3,TRBJ2-7,TRBD1,-,TGTGCCAGCAGTTACTCGAGTATGCAGGGGGCCCTCCCACTCTACGAGCAGTACTTC,CASSYSSMQGALPLYEQYF
TRBV9,TRBJ1-1,-,-,TGTGCCAGCAGCGTAGGGATATTAGTGGGGGGGAGGCACACTGAAGCTTTCTTT,CASSVGILVGGRHTEAFF
TRBV28,TRBJ1-5,TRBD1,-,TGTGCCAGCAGTCTGGGACAGGGGTATCGACAGCCCCAGCATTTT,CASSLGQGYRQPQHF
TRBV5-1,TRBJ2-7,TRBD1,once,TGCGCCAGCAGCTGGGGACAGCCCCTCGTCTCCTACGAGCAGTACTTC,CASSWGQPLVSYEQYF
TRBV2,TRBJ1-1,TRBD1,once,TGTGCCAGCAGGCTACCGACAGGGGGACGCACTGAAGCTTTCTTT,CASRLPTGGRTEAFF
TRBV18,TRBJ2-5,-,-,TGTGCCAGCTCACCATCCGGGAAAGAGACCCAGTACTTC,CASSPSGKETQYF
TRBV25-1,TRBJ1-2,-,-,TGTGCCAGCAGTGAGTTTGGGCCGATGTATGGCTACACCTTC,CASSEFGPMYGYTF
TRBV5-1,TRBJ2-2,-,-,TGCGCCAGCAGCTTGTCGGGTCTACCCGGGGAGCTGTTTTTT,CASSLSGLPGELFF
TRBV5-1,TRBJ1-4,TRBD1,-,TGCGCCAGCAGCTTGGTGGGACAGGGGTTTAATGAAAAACTGTTTTTT,CASSLVGQGFNEKLFF
TRBV4-2,TRBJ1-4,-,-,TGTGCCAGCAGCAGCCGGACAGACCGAAATGAAAAACTGTTTTTT,CASSSRTDRNEKLFF
TRBV9,TRBJ2-2,-,-,TGTGCCAGCAGCGTTAACAGGGCGAACACCGGGGAGCTGTTTTTT,CASSVNRANTGELFF
TRBV11-2,TRBJ1-4,-,-,TGTGCCAGCAGCTTTACAGGGTTTAATGAAAAACTGTTTTTT,CASSFTGFNEKLFF
TRBV7-3,TRBJ2-3,TRBD2,few,TGTGCCAGCAGCCCGCAAGCGGGGGCGGGAGATACGCAGTATTTT,CASSPQAGAGDTQYF
TRBV24-1,TRBJ2-3,TRBD2,many,TGTGCCACCAGTGATTTAGACCTAGCGGGGGGCACAGATACGCAGTATTTT,CATSDLDLAGGTDTQYF